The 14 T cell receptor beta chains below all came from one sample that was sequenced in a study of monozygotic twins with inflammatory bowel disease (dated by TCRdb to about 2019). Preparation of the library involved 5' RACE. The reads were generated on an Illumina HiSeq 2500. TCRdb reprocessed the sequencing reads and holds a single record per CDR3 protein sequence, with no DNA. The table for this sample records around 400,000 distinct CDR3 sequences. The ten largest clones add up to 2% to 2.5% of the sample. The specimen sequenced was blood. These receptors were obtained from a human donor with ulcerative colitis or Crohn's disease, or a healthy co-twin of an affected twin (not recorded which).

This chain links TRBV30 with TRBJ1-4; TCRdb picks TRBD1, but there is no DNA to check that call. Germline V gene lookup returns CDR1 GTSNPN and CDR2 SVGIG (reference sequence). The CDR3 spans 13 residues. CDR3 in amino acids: CAWIPVGDEKLFF. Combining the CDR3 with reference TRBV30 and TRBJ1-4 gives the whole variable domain SQTIHQWPATLVQPVGSPLSLECTVEGTSNPNLYWYRQAAGRGLQLLFYSVGIGQISSEVPQNLSASRPQDRQFILSSKKLLLSDSGFYLCAWIPVGDEKLFFGSGTQLSVL.

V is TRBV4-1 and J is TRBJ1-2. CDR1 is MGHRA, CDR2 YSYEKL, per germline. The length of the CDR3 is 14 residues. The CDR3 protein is CASSQVSVVGGYTF.

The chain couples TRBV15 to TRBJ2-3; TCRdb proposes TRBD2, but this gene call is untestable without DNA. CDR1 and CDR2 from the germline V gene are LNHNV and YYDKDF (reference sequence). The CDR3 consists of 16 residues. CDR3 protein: CATSRDAGTRTDTQYF. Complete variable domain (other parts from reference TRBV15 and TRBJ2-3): DAMVIQNPRYQVTQFGKPVTLSCSQTLNHNVMYWYQQKSSQAPKLLFHYYDKDFNNEADTPDNFQSRRPNTSFCFLDIRSPGLGDTAMYLCATSRDAGTRTDTQYFGPGTRLTVL.

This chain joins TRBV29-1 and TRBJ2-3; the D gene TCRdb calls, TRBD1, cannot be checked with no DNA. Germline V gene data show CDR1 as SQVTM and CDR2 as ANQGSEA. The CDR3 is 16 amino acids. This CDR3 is CSYHLGGGSSTDTQYF.

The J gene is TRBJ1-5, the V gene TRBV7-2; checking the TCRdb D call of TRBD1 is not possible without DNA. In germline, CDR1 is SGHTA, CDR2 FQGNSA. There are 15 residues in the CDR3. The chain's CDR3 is CASSSRFGGLGPQHF.

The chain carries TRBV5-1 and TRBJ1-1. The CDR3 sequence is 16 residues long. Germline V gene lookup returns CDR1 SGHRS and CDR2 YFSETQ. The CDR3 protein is CASSWTLPGTNTEAFF.

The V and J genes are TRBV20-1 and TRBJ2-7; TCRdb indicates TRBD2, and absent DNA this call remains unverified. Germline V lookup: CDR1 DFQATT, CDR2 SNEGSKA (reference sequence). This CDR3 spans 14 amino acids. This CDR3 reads CSASRTSGPGEQYF.

The CDR3 spells CASRIDRTPNTEAFF. This chain uses TRBV5-1 with TRBJ1-1; absent DNA, TCRdb's TRBD1 call cannot be checked. Germline V CDR1 and CDR2: SGHRS, YFSETQ. The CDR3 is 15 residues long.

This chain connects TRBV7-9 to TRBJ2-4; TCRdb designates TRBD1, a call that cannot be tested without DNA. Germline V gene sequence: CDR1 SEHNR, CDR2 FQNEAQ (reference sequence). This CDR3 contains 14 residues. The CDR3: CASSTGTGRDMQYF.

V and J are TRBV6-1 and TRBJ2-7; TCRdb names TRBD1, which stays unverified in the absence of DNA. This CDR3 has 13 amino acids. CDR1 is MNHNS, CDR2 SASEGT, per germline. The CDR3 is CASSGDTLNEQYF.

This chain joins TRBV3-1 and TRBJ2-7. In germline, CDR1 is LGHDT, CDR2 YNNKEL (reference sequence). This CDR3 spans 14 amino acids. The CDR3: CASSQGSWGYEQYF.

This CDR3 reads CSARDPQGFDYGYTF. The chain employs TRBV20-1 and TRBJ1-2; the TCRdb call, TRBD1, lacks DNA for checking. Germline values: CDR1 DFQATT, CDR2 SNEGSKA (reference sequence). The CDR3 runs to 15 residues.

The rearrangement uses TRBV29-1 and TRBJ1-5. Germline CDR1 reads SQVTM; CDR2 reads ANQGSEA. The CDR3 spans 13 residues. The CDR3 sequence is CSVGERSNQPQHF.

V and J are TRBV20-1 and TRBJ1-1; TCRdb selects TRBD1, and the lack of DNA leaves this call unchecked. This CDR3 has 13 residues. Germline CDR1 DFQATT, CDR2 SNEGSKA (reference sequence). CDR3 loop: CSAVGRTNTEAFF.